This T cell receptor beta chain was sequenced during a study of blood T cells in healthy people across ages. The CDR3 length is 12 residues. Trimming removed 2 bases from V and 6 bases from J, with 6 bases in between. In germline, CDR1 is SGHVS, CDR2 FQNEAQ. Using a J-beta primer mix together with a sample-barcoded 5' primer, a second PCR was run for roughly 6 to 12 cycles. Each TCR beta cDNA got a 12-nucleotide random molecular identifier. MiXCR, applied by TCRdb to the 5' RACE reads, yields one record per CDR3 protein. The table includes hundreds of thousands of distinct CDR3 sequences, roughly three fifths detected once.

The clonotype was recovered from a man between 40 and 49 years old in good health. Material: blood. The chain couples TRBV7-8 to TRBJ2-3; D unclear. In nucleotides, the CDR3 is TGTGCCAGCAGCTTATTGTGGGATACGCAGTATTTT. It yields the protein CASSLLWDTQYF.